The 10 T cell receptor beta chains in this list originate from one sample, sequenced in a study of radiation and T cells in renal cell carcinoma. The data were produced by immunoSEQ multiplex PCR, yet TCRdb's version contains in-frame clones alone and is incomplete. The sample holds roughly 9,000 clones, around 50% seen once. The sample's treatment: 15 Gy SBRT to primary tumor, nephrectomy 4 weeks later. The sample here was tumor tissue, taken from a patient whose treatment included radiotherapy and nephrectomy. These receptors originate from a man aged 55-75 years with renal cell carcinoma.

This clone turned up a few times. CDR3 region: CASSEAYSYYGYTF. Written as DNA, the CDR3 is TGTGCCAGCAGTGAAGCTTACAGCTACTATGGCTACACCTTC. V usage is TRBV6-1 and J usage is TRBJ1-2; D call uncertain. Germline assignment: CDR1 MNHNS and CDR2 SASEGT. Trimming cost V 0 bases and J 3 bases, with 8 bases left between them. The CDR3 covers 14 residues.

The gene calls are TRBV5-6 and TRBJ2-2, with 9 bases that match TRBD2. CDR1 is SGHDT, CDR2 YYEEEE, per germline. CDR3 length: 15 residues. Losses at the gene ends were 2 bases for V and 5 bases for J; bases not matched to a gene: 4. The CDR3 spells CASSLGLAHTGELFF. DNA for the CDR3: TGTGCCAGCAGCTTAGGACTAGCGCATACCGGGGAGCTGTTTTTT.

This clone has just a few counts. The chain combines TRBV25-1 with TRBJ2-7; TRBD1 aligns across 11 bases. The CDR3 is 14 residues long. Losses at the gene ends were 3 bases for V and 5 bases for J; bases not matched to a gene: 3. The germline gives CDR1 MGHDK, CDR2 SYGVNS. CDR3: CASSDRTGGHEQYF. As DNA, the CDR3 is TGTGCCAGCAGTGACAGGACAGGGGGCCACGAGCAGTACTTC.

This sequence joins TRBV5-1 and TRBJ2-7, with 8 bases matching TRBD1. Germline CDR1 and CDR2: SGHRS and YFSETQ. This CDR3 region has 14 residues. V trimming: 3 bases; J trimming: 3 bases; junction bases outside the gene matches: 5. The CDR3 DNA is TGCGCCAGCAGCTACGGACAGGGAGGCTACGAGCAGTACTTC. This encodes CASSYGQGGYEQYF.

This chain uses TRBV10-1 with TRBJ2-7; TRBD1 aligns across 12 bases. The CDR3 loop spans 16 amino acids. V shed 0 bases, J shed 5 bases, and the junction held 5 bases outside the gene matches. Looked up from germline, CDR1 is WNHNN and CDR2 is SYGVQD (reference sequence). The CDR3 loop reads CASSESRGQGANEQYF. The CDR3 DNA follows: TGCGCCAGCAGTGAGTCGCGGGGACAGGGGGCGAACGAGCAGTACTTC.

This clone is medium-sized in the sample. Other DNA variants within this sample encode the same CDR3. For the CDR3, the DNA is TGTGCCAGCAGTCCAGGGACTAGCGGGAGCTACGAGCAGTACTTC. Translating gives CASSPGTSGSYEQYF. V gene TRBV6-5 combines with J gene TRBJ2-7; the match to TRBD2 covers 14 bases. V gave up 5 bases and J gave up 3 bases; unmatched junction bases: 3. This CDR3 has 15 residues. Germline V gives CDR1 MNHEY, CDR2 SVGAGI.

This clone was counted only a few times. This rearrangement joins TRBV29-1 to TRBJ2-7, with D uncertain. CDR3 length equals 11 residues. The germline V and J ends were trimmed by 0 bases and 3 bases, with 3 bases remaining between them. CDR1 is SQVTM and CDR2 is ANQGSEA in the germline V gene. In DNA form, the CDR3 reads TGCAGCGTTGAAGAATTCTACGAGCAGTACTTC. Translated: CSVEEFYEQYF.

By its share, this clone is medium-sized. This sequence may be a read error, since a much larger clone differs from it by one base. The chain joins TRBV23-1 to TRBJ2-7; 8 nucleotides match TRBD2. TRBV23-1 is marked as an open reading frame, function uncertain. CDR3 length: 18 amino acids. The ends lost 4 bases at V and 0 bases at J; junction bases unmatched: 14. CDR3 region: CASSPPGVPGGGSYEQYF. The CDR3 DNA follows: TGCGCCAGCAGTCCACCGGGGGTCCCGGGGGGGGGCTCCTACGAGCAGTACTTC.

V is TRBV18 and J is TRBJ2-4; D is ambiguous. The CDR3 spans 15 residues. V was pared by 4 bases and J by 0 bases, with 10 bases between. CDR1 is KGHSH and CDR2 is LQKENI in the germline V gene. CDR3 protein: CASSLDQLAKNIQYF. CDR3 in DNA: TGTGCCAGCTCACTGGACCAACTAGCCAAAAACATTCAGTACTTC.

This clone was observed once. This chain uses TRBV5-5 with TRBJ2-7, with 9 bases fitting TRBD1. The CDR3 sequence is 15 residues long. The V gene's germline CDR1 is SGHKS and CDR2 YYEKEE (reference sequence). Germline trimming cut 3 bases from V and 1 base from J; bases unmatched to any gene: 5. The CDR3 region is CASSSRDRVSYEQYF. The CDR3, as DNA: TGTGCCAGCAGCTCCCGGGACAGGGTGTCCTACGAGCAGTACTTC.